One sample yielded the 24 T cell receptor beta chains listed below, sequenced in a study of blood T cells in healthy people across ages. Next came a second PCR, run for about 6 to 12 cycles, which used a sample-barcoded 5' primer along with a J-beta primer mix. TCRdb called the 5' RACE reads again in MiXCR, with one record for every CDR3 protein. The sample has 500,000 to 650,000 distinct CDR3 sequences, about 27% seen once; the top ten hold 3% to 4%. The sample also formed part of further work on T cells of mothers and their children.

The sample consisted of blood. These receptors were taken from a boy aged 2-9 years in good health.

The CDR3 region is CASSTGDTQYF. The CDR3 nucleotides read TGTGCCAGCAGCACAGGAGATACGCAGTATTTT. The chain has TRBV12-3 or TRBV12-4 and TRBJ2-3; a weak D match, TRBD1 (5 bases). The CDR3 loop spans 11 amino acids. Between the trimmed V and J ends, which lost 6 bases and 5 bases, there was a span of 6 bases.

This clonotype was seen a few times. The chain uses TRBV12-3 or TRBV12-4 and TRBJ1-1; TRBD1 might be the D (5 bases). CDR3 length equals 14 residues. V was shortened by 2 bases and J by 5 bases, with 12 bases between the two germline ends. In DNA, the CDR3 is TGTGCCAGCAGTTTAAGGGTAGGGACGACTGAAGCTTTCTTT. It codes for CASSLRVGTTEAFF.

This clonotype appeared a few times. The V call is TRBV7-9, the J call TRBJ1-1, with 10 bases fitting TRBD1. In germline, CDR1 is SEHNR, CDR2 FQNEAQ (reference sequence). Trimming took 9 bases from V and 8 from J; bases not matched to a gene: 9. The CDR3 is 13 amino acids. CDR3 DNA: TGTGCCAGTAAACTTGGGACAGGGGTAGAAGCTTTCTTT. Translation: CASKLGTGVEAFF.

The chain is built from TRBV12-3 or TRBV12-4 and TRBJ2-1; possible D gene TRBD1, 6 bases. This CDR3 spans 15 amino acids. Trimming pared 3 bases from V and 5 bases from J, leaving 14 bases between. The CDR3, as DNA: TGTGCCAGCAGTTTTACGACTCCAGGGGACAATGAGCAGTTCTTC. It translates to CASSFTTPGDNEQFF.

In its sample, this clonotype was seen a few times. The chain recombines TRBV20-1 with TRBJ2-7, with a tentative D call TRBD2 (7 bases). The V and J ends lost 1 base and 4 bases respectively, with 11 bases between them. The germline CDR1 and CDR2 sequences are DFQATT and SNEGSKA (reference sequence). CDR3 length: 13 residues. CDR3 DNA: TGCAGTGCTAGAGCGGGGGGCGAGTACGAGCAGTACTTC. It yields the protein CSARAGGEYEQYF.

The chain links TRBV12-3 or TRBV12-4 to TRBJ2-7; 7 bases agree with TRBD2. This CDR3 is built from 15 residues. The V gene end was trimmed by 1 base and the J gene end by 5 bases; junction bases not matched to a gene: 8. The CDR3 sequence is CASSLEGTKINEQYF. CDR3 bases: TGTGCCAGCAGTTTAGAGGGGACTAAGATCAACGAGCAGTACTTC.

In its sample, this clonotype was seen many times. The chain employs TRBV28 and TRBJ2-6, with 11 bases matching TRBD2. The CDR3 extends over 19 amino acids. With 5 bases clipped from V and 3 bases from J, the junction kept 12 bases outside the gene matches. CDR1 is MDHEN and CDR2 is SYDVKM in the germline V gene. CDR3 protein: CASSRVLAGVHRGANVLTF. The CDR3 DNA is TGTGCCAGCAGTAGAGTACTAGCGGGGGTCCACCGTGGGGCCAACGTCCTGACTTTC.

This clonotype was counted many times. The chain has TRBV6-5 and TRBJ1-2; 7 bases are shared with TRBD1. Germline assignment: CDR1 MNHEY and CDR2 SVGAGI. The CDR3 covers 16 residues. After removal of 5 bases from V and 6 bases from J, the junction contained 15 bases not matched to a gene. The CDR3 region has the DNA TGTGCCAGCAGTCGACCTTACGACAGGGAGATGCATGGCTACACCTTC. This encodes CASSRPYDREMHGYTF.

In this sample, this clonotype turned up a few times. The chain carries TRBV5-1 and TRBJ2-2; no clear D gene. This CDR3 comprises 13 residues. Trimming removed 6 bases at V and 0 bases at J, with 6 bases between. Germline CDR1 and CDR2: SGHRS and YFSETQ. The CDR3 bases are TGCGCCAGCAAGCCCGCGAACACCGGGGAGCTGTTTTTT. It is translated as CASKPANTGELFF.

This chain connects TRBV4-3 to TRBJ2-7; no firm D call. CDR1 and CDR2 from the germline V gene are LGHNA and YSLEER. V lost 0 bases and J 4 bases, leaving 10 bases between the germline ends. The CDR3 contains 14 residues. CDR3: CASSQDSFTYEQYF. In nucleotides, the CDR3 is TGCGCCAGCAGCCAAGATAGCTTTACTTACGAGCAGTACTTC.

V is TRBV9 and J is TRBJ2-2; 10 bases agree with TRBD2. J gave up 4 bases and V 0 bases, and 6 bases lay outside the gene matches. The germline gives CDR1 SGDLS, CDR2 YYNGEE. The CDR3 contains 17 residues. CDR3 in DNA: TGTGCCAGCAGCGTAGGAGCCCCTAGCGGGGGCACCGGGGAGCTGTTTTTT. As protein: CASSVGAPSGGTGELFF.

J is TRBJ2-5 and V is TRBV5-4; D may match TRBD1 or TRBD2 (5 bases each). The germline V gene has CDR1 SGHNT and CDR2 YYREEE (reference sequence). Trimming left V 0 bases short and J 2 bases short, with 11 bases between. The CDR3 is made up of 15 amino acids. CDR3 nucleotide sequence: TGTGCCAGCAGCTTGGGGGGGATCGGGCAAGAGACCCAGTACTTC. It yields the protein CASSLGGIGQETQYF. The full variable domain, in which reference TRBV5-4 and TRBJ2-5 provide the parts outside the CDR3, is ETGVTQSPTHLIKTRGQQVTLRCSSQSGHNTVSWYQQALGQGPQFIFQYYREEENGRGNFPPRFSGLQFPNYSSELNVNALELDDSALYLCASSLGGIGQETQYFGPGTRLLVL.

The rearrangement links TRBV25-1 to TRBJ2-1; 7 bases map to TRBD1. CDR1 MGHDK and CDR2 SYGVNS come from the germline V gene. The CDR3 is made up of 17 amino acids. The J segment lost 0 bases and the V segment lost 4 bases, leaving 9 bases of the junction unmatched. The CDR3 loop is CASSGQGQGSSYNEQFF. In nucleotides, the CDR3 is TGTGCCAGCAGTGGACAGGGTCAGGGTAGCTCCTACAATGAGCAGTTCTTC.

The sample holds a few counts of this clonotype. CDR3 coding DNA: TGTGCCAGCAGCTCAACCCTGGGGGCGGGAGTAGGAAACATTCAGTACTTC. This encodes CASSSTLGAGVGNIQYF. The V and J genes are TRBV7-6 and TRBJ2-4; TRBD2 might be the D (7 bases). Per germline, CDR1 SGHVS and CDR2 FNYEAQ. V lost 4 bases, J lost 6 bases, and 22 bases lay in between. CDR3 length: 17 amino acids.

This clonotype has only a few counts. The chain joins TRBV7-9 to TRBJ1-5; TRBD1 might be the D (6 bases). Trimming left V 5 bases short and J 3 bases short, with 14 bases between. CDR1 is SEHNR, CDR2 FQNEAQ, per germline (reference sequence). CDR3 size: 15 residues. The CDR3 loop is CASSGDRKDNQPQHF. CDR3 sequence (DNA): TGTGCCAGCAGCGGAGACAGGAAGGACAATCAGCCCCAGCATTTT.

The chain uses TRBV13 and TRBJ2-7; D assignment may be TRBD1 or TRBD2 (5 bases each). Germline loops: CDR1 PRHDT, CDR2 FYEKMQ (reference sequence). V was clipped by 3 bases and J by 2 bases, with 11 bases between them. The CDR3 length is 14 residues. The CDR3 region is CASSFGKGPYEQYF. Written as DNA, the CDR3 is TGTGCCAGCAGCTTCGGTAAGGGACCCTACGAGCAGTACTTC. Complete variable domain (other parts from reference TRBV13 and TRBJ2-7): AAGVIQSPRHLIKEKRETATLKCYPIPRHDTVYWYQQGPGQDPQFLISFYEKMQSDKGSIPDRFSAQQFSDYHSELNMSSLELGDSALYFCASSFGKGPYEQYFGPGTRLTVT.

The table lists this clonotype with a few counts. This chain uses TRBV20-1 with TRBJ2-7, with D perhaps matching TRBD2 (5 bases). The closer fit of TRBJ2-1 to the DNA end suggests the J call may be wrong. Looked up from germline, CDR1 is DFQATT and CDR2 is SNEGSKA (reference sequence). The CDR3 runs to 11 residues. For the CDR3, the DNA is TGCAGTGCTAGTCTAGCAAATGAGCAGTTCTTC. Translation gives CSASLANEQFF.

The V call is TRBV5-1, the J call TRBJ1-2; 9 nucleotides match TRBD1. CDR1 and CDR2 (germline): SGHRS, YFSETQ. The V and J ends lost 5 bases and 2 bases, in that order; junction bases with no gene match: 10. This CDR3 is built from 16 residues. CDR3 amino acids: CASSKDTGQGNYGYTF. DNA of the CDR3: TGCGCCAGCAGTAAAGATACTGGACAGGGGAACTATGGCTACACCTTC.

This clonotype was detected a few times. One end of the junction is discordant with germline, which a read error may explain. The chain uses TRBV6-5 and TRBJ2-7; a possible D gene is TRBD2 (5 bases). Per germline, CDR1 MNHEY and CDR2 SVGAGI. The CDR3 is 13 residues long. The CDR3 DNA sequence: TGTGCCAGTTCAGCGGAACCCTACAATGAGCGGTTCTTC. It translates to CASSAEPYNERFF.

This clonotype was recorded a few times. The chain combines TRBV20-1 with TRBJ2-2; TRBD2 aligns across 8 bases. The CDR3 has 14 residues. The V gene's germline CDR1 is DFQATT and CDR2 SNEGSKA (reference sequence). V was clipped by 6 bases and J by 5 bases; unmatched bases: 8. The CDR3, as DNA: TGCAGTGCCAAACTAGCGGCCCAGACCGGGGAGCTGTTTTTT. Translating gives CSAKLAAQTGELFF.

V and J are TRBV25-1 and TRBJ2-7; no firm D call. Germline assignment: CDR1 MGHDK and CDR2 SYGVNS. Trimming cost V 1 base and J 7 bases, with 11 bases left between them. CDR3 size: 13 residues. The CDR3 sequence: CASSESSLGEQYF. CDR3 DNA sequence: TGTGCCAGCAGTGAATCCAGCTTGGGAGAGCAGTACTTC.

This clonotype occurred once. This chain links TRBV20-1 with TRBJ1-5; D is ambiguous. Germline CDR1 reads DFQATT; CDR2 reads SNEGSKA (reference sequence). The CDR3 runs to 14 residues. The ends were cut back, 4 bases at V and 7 bases at J, with 17 bases in the middle. CDR3 sequence: CSATGPIPNQPQHF. The CDR3 nucleotides read TGCAGTGCTACCGGACCCATCCCTAACCAGCCCCAGCATTTT.

This clonotype has more than one count but fewer than ten. This sequence joins TRBV6-6 and TRBJ2-7; perhaps TRBD1 as D (5 bases). CDR3 length: 13 amino acids. Looked up from germline, CDR1 is MNHNY and CDR2 is SVGAGI (reference sequence). V lost 10 bases and J 5 bases, leaving 18 bases between the germline ends. The CDR3 DNA reads TGTGCCACCCATTGGGGCCGTCTGGACGAGCAGTACTTC. Translation: CATHWGRLDEQYF.

This clonotype appeared a few times. This chain joins TRBV12-3 or TRBV12-4 and TRBJ2-2; maybe TRBD2 (6 bases). V shed 10 bases and J shed 7 bases, with 7 bases lying between them. The CDR3 extends over 10 amino acids. The CDR3 nucleotides read TGTGCCACGGGGGTCGGGGAGCTGTTTTTT. Residues: CATGVGELFF.